This TCR beta chain was recorded in a study of metastatic and nonmetastatic thyroid tumors. For the study at large: Both malignant and benign thyroid patients supplied peripheral blood and tumor or nodule tissue samples, across which the repertoires of these patients were then compared. Overall study results and limits: The reported finding was significantly higher TCR beta diversity in malignant thyroid tumors relative to benign nodules, in blood and tumor.

There are a few counts of this clone. Antigen unknown. There are 15 residues in the CDR3. Deletions cut 2 bases from V and 1 base from J, with 11 bases between. TCRdb reanalyzed the PCR reads with MiXCR. The sample holds about 25,000 clones, approximately 20% seen once. Every patient underwent thyroid surgery untreated. The source is a male donor with papillary thyroid cancer or a benign thyroid nodule (not recorded which). Some clones in this sample may be carry-over from other donors' samples. Sequencing used blood. The chain combines TRBV12-3 or TRBV12-4 with TRBJ1-1; D remains unclear. The CDR3 sequence: CASSLRFLANTEAFF. The DNA of the CDR3 is TGTGCCAGCAGTTTACGATTTTTGGCGAACACTGAAGCTTTCTTT.